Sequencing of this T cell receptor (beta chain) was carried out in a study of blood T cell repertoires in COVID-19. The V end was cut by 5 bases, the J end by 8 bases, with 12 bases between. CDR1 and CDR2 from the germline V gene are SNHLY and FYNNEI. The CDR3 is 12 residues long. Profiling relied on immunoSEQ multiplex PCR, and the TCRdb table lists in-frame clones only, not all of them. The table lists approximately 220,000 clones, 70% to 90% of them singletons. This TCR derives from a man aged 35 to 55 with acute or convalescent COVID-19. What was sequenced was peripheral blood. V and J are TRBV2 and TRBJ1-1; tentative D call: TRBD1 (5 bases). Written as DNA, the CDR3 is TGTGCCAGCAGTCCAATCGGGGGGGAAGCTTTCTTT. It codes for CASSPIGGEAFF.